This T cell receptor beta chain came from a study of CD4+ T cells in melanoma. Findings and limits, study-wide: CD8+ T cell, macrophage and B cell function reportedly correlated with neoantigen-specific CD4+ T cells. Reportedly, melanoma neoantigen-specific CD4+ T cells showed varied differentiation states.

The CDR3 length is 17 residues. Per germline, CDR1 MNHEY and CDR2 SMNVEV (reference sequence). V shed 6 bases and J 1 base; nucleotides not matched to a gene: 6. Sequencing used immunoSEQ multiplex PCR; TCRdb keeps in-frame clones, though not all of them. This sample carries about 50,000 clones, roughly nine tenths of them seen once, and the ten largest clones take about 10%. Notes on this clone: Antigen: not known.

Sequencing was carried out using peripheral blood. The TCR was taken from a human donor with melanoma. V usage is TRBV27 and J usage is TRBJ2-1; 13 bases align to TRBD2. The chain's CDR3 is CASRTSGGRKSYNEQFF. CDR3 DNA sequence: TGTGCCAGCAGGACTAGCGGGGGGAGGAAATCCTACAATGAGCAGTTCTTC.